One and the same sample provided the 27 T cell receptor beta chains below, sequenced in a study of blood T cell repertoires in COVID-19. Assay: immunoSEQ multiplex PCR; the TCRdb copy retains only in-frame clones and omits some. Here the sample spans tens of thousands of clones, 70% to 90% being singletons. Sequenced material: peripheral blood. These receptor sequences come from a man between 45 and 60 years old with active COVID-19.

The chain employs TRBV28 and TRBJ2-6, with unresolved D. This CDR3 has 13 residues. V was shortened by 6 bases and J by 2 bases, with 5 bases between the two germline ends. Germline loops: CDR1 MDHEN, CDR2 SYDVKM. CDR3 sequence reads: CASRVAGANVLTF. For the CDR3, the DNA is TGTGCCAGCAGAGTAGCTGGGGCCAACGTCCTGACTTTC. Full variable domain (rest looked up from reference TRBV28 and TRBJ2-6): DVKVTQSSRYLVKRTGEKVFLECVQDMDHENMFWYRQDPGLGLRLIYFSYDVKMKEKGDIPEGYSVSREKKERFSLILESASTNQTSMYLCASRVAGANVLTFGAGSRLTVL.

The genes are TRBV6-1 and TRBJ2-7; tentatively, D is TRBD1 (6 bases). Germline V gene lookup returns CDR1 MNHNS and CDR2 SASEGT. The CDR3 totals 14 residues. V was trimmed by 2 bases and J by 8 bases, leaving 16 bases between them. The CDR3: CASSEHRDLMQQYF. For the CDR3, the DNA is TGTGCCAGCAGTGAACACAGGGACCTTATGCAGCAGTACTTC.

The CDR3 sequence: CASSMTGFETQYF. The CDR3 DNA reads as TGTGCCAGTAGTATGACAGGGTTCGAGACCCAGTACTTC. This chain links TRBV19 with TRBJ2-5; 7 bases are shared with TRBD1. Per germline, CDR1 LNHDA and CDR2 SQIVND (reference sequence). The CDR3 runs 13 residues. With 3 bases clipped from V and 5 bases from J, the junction kept 3 bases outside the gene matches.

This clone turned up a few times. The rearrangement joins TRBV19 to TRBJ2-5; 9 bases map to TRBD1. The length of the CDR3 is 14 residues. Germline V gene data show CDR1 as LNHDA and CDR2 as SQIVND (reference sequence). The trim removed 5 bases at V and 4 bases at J, leaving 5 bases unmatched. CDR3 nucleotides: TGTGCCAGTAGTTCAGGGACAGGGACAGAGACCCAGTACTTC. Its protein product is CASSSGTGTETQYF.

The chain carries TRBV11-3 and TRBJ1-1; TRBD1 is a possible D gene (6 bases). Deletions cut 5 bases from V and 1 base from J, with 8 bases between. The CDR3 is 13 residues long. CDR1 SGHNT and CDR2 YENEEA come from the germline V gene. The CDR3 nucleotides are TGTGCCAGCAGCCCCAGGGGGAACACTGAAGCTTTCTTT. Residues: CASSPRGNTEAFF.

The chain couples TRBV5-1 to TRBJ1-3; D remains ambiguous. V was cut by 0 bases and J by 0 bases, with 10 bases left in between. The CDR3 totals 16 residues. Germline assignment: CDR1 SGHRS and CDR2 YFSETQ. The CDR3 sequence: CASSLVGTNSGNTIYF. Written as DNA, the CDR3 is TGCGCCAGCAGCTTGGTGGGCACCAACTCTGGAAACACCATATATTTT.

The CDR3 nucleotides are TGTGCCAGCAGCCAAGTGGGTCCGGGTAGTGAAAAACTGTTTTTT. Translated, it gives CASSQVGPGSEKLFF. The chain carries TRBV11-3 and TRBJ1-4; D is uncertain. The CDR3 runs to 15 residues. The germline V and J ends were trimmed by 5 bases and 7 bases, with 17 bases remaining between them. The germline CDR1 and CDR2 sequences are SGHNT and YENEEA.

To note about this clone: The sample contains more than one DNA sequence encoding this CDR3. The gene calls are TRBV5-1 and TRBJ2-3, with D maybe TRBD1 (6 bases). The CDR3 loop spans 12 amino acids. Per germline, CDR1 SGHRS and CDR2 YFSETQ. V was cut by 4 bases and J by 5 bases, with 8 bases left in between. This chain's CDR3 is CASSPQGDTQYF. The CDR3, as DNA: TGCGCCAGCAGCCCACAGGGAGATACGCAGTATTTT.

The chain couples TRBV15 to TRBJ1-3; 10 bases are a match to TRBD1. After removal of 3 bases from V and 2 bases from J, the junction contained 1 base not matched to a gene. CDR3 length: 15 amino acids. Germline V gene lookup returns CDR1 LNHNV and CDR2 YYDKDF (reference sequence). The CDR3 DNA sequence: TGTGCCACCAGCAGTGACAGGGGGCCTGGAAACACCATATATTTT. Protein product: CATSSDRGPGNTIYF. Looking up the rest from reference TRBV15 and TRBJ1-3 gives the full variable domain: DAMVIQNPRYQVTQFGKPVTLSCSQTLNHNVMYWYQQKSSQAPKLLFHYYDKDFNNEADTPDNFQSRRPNTSFCFLDIRSPGLGDTAMYLCATSSDRGPGNTIYFGEGSWLTVV.

The chain joins TRBV11-2 to TRBJ2-7, with a weak D call TRBD2 (5 bases). The CDR3 spans 13 residues. In germline, CDR1 is SGHAT, CDR2 FQNNGV. The ends were cut back, 5 bases at V and 7 bases at J, with 15 bases in the middle. As DNA, the CDR3 is TGTGCCAGCAGCCCGCTTTGGGAGCGGGAGCAGTACTTC. The encoded protein is CASSPLWEREQYF.

This chain links TRBV6-5 with TRBJ2-7, with D possibly matching TRBD1 (6 bases). V lost 6 bases and J 0 bases, leaving 15 bases between the germline ends. Germline assignment: CDR1 MNHEY and CDR2 SVGAGI. This CDR3 is built from 15 residues. The CDR3 sequence: CASSQTGSLSYEQYF. DNA for the CDR3: TGTGCCAGCAGCCAAACAGGGTCCCTCTCCTACGAGCAGTACTTC.

This chain joins TRBV7-2 and TRBJ2-5; 9 nucleotides agree with TRBD2. The CDR3 is 15 amino acids. With V trimmed by 3 bases and J by 5 bases, 7 bases remained unmatched. CDR1 and CDR2 from the germline V gene are SGHTA and FQGNSA. CDR3 sequence: CASSLGGGASETQYF. The CDR3, as DNA: TGTGCCAGCAGCTTGGGCGGGGGGGCCTCCGAGACCCAGTACTTC.

CDR3 in amino acids: CASSLGGLAGQPGELFF. The DNA for the CDR3 is TGTGCCAGCAGCTTAGGTGGCTTGGCAGGGCAGCCCGGGGAGCTGTTTTTT. The chain recombines TRBV7-9 with TRBJ2-2; possible D gene TRBD1, 5 bases. There are 17 residues in the CDR3. The germline V and J ends were trimmed by 1 base and 6 bases, with 18 bases remaining between them. Germline-derived CDR1 and CDR2 are SEHNR and FQNEAQ (reference sequence).

V gene TRBV7-3 combines with J gene TRBJ2-1; 7 bases are shared with TRBD1. Germline CDR1 and CDR2: SGHTA and FQGTGA. The CDR3 covers 13 residues. J lost 10 bases, V lost 5 bases, and 8 bases had no gene match. In DNA form, the CDR3 reads TGTGCCAGCAGCCCCGGGACAGTCCAAGAGCAGTTCTTC. This sequence encodes CASSPGTVQEQFF.

V and J are TRBV18 and TRBJ1-2; tentatively, D is TRBD1 (5 bases). Germline loops: CDR1 KGHSH, CDR2 LQKENI. The CDR3 runs to 15 residues. With 5 bases removed from V and 5 bases from J, the gap between germline ends came to 18 bases. For the CDR3, the DNA is TGTGCCAGCTCAACCGGGGGAGCAAGTAGTTATGGCTACACCTTC. Translation gives CASSTGGASSYGYTF. The whole variable domain, remainder taken from reference TRBV18 and TRBJ1-2, is NAGVMQNPRHLVRRRGQEARLRCSPMKGHSHVYWYRQLPEEGLKFMVYLQKENIIDESGMPKERFSAEFPKEGPSILRIQQVVRGDSAAYFCASSTGGASSYGYTFGSGTRLTVV.

The chain combines TRBV7-6 with TRBJ2-7, with 8 bases aligning to TRBD2. Trimming cost V 5 bases and J 4 bases; bases outside gene matches: 10. The CDR3 contains 15 residues. Germline V gene lookup returns CDR1 SGHVS and CDR2 FNYEAQ. The CDR3 is CASSTSGGPVYEQYF. Written as DNA, the CDR3 is TGTGCCAGCAGCACCTCGGGGGGGCCGGTATACGAGCAGTACTTC.

This clone showed up just once. V is TRBV12-3 or TRBV12-4 and J is TRBJ1-1, with 7 nucleotides matching TRBD1. The CDR3 is 13 amino acids. V shed 6 bases, J shed 3 bases, and the junction held 4 bases outside the gene matches. CDR3 region: CASSTTGYTEAFF. The DNA of the CDR3 is TGTGCCAGCAGCACGACAGGGTACACTGAAGCTTTCTTT.

The chain links TRBV6-5 to TRBJ2-3; no clear D gene. CDR3 length: 15 residues. From germline, CDR1 is MNHEY and CDR2 SVGAGI. Trimming stripped 7 bases from V and 2 bases from J, with 16 bases between. Here the CDR3 DNA reads TGTGCCAGCACCATTCGCGGCCGAAACACAGATACGCAGTATTTT. Residues: CASTIRGRNTDTQYF.

V gene TRBV7-6 combines with J gene TRBJ2-7; 10 bases map to TRBD2. J was trimmed by 2 bases and V by 4 bases; bases with no gene match: 5. Per the germline V gene, CDR1 is SGHVS and CDR2 is FNYEAQ. CDR3 size: 15 residues. The CDR3 coding sequence is TGTGCCAGCAGCTCGCCTAGCGGGGGCACCTACGAGCAGTACTTC. Its translation: CASSSPSGGTYEQYF.

This rearrangement joins TRBV5-6 to TRBJ2-7; D is perhaps TRBD1 (6 bases). The CDR3 runs 14 residues. Germline V lookup: CDR1 SGHDT, CDR2 YYEEEE. V was trimmed by 4 bases and J by 0 bases, leaving 11 bases between them. This CDR3 reads CASSLTGFSYEQYF. In DNA, the CDR3 is TGTGCCAGCAGCCTGACAGGATTCTCCTACGAGCAGTACTTC.

This clone was counted a few times. The rearrangement joins TRBV27 to TRBJ2-3; 7 nucleotides align to TRBD2. The CDR3 totals 18 residues. Germline CDR1 MNHEY, CDR2 SMNVEV (reference sequence). Trimming cost V 6 bases and J 0 bases; bases outside gene matches: 15. CDR3 DNA: TGTGCCAGCAGCCTAACTAGCCTAGCGGAAATAAGCACAGATACGCAGTATTTT. This translates into CASSLTSLAEISTDTQYF.

This chain connects TRBV9 to TRBJ2-1; no reliable D call. This CDR3 region has 15 residues. Germline V gives CDR1 SGDLS, CDR2 YYNGEE. The ends were cut back, 4 bases at V and 1 base at J, with 12 bases in the middle. In DNA, the CDR3 is TGTGCCAGCAGCTCCCACCGAACTTCCTACAATGAGCAGTTCTTC. Translating it yields CASSSHRTSYNEQFF.

The J gene is TRBJ1-1, the V gene TRBV7-8; possible D gene TRBD1, 6 bases. V was clipped by 4 bases and J by 1 base, with 16 bases between them. The CDR3 is 16 residues long. The germline V gene encodes CDR1 SGHVS and CDR2 FQNEAQ. CDR3: CASSSPAGDTNTEAFF. In DNA, the CDR3 is TGTGCCAGCAGCTCCCCGGCAGGGGACACGAACACTGAAGCTTTCTTT.

V is TRBV11-2 and J is TRBJ1-2, with 10 bases lining up with TRBD1. Germline V gene data show CDR1 as SGHAT and CDR2 as FQNNGV. After removal of 4 bases from V and 8 bases from J, the junction contained 7 bases not matched to a gene. This CDR3 spans 14 amino acids. The CDR3 DNA reads as TGTGCCAGCAGCTCCAGACAGGGGGCTTTAGGCTACACCTTC. Translating it yields CASSSRQGALGYTF. Full variable domain (remainder filled in from reference TRBV11-2 and TRBJ1-2): EAGVAQSPRYKIIEKRQSVAFWCNPISGHATLYWYQQILGQGPKLLIQFQNNGVVDDSQLPKDRFSAERLKGVDSTLKIQPAKLEDSAVYLCASSSRQGALGYTFGSGTRLTVV.

The chain carries TRBV9 and TRBJ2-5, with a possible D match to TRBD1 (6 bases). The germline V gene has CDR1 SGDLS and CDR2 YYNGEE. V lost 0 bases, J lost 5 bases, and 14 bases lay in between. The length of the CDR3 is 15 residues. The DNA of the CDR3 is TGTGCCAGCAGCGTAGCTTTGGGGGCTTGGGAGACCCAGTACTTC. Residues: CASSVALGAWETQYF.

The J gene is TRBJ2-3, the V gene TRBV19; 7 positions match TRBD1. CDR3 length: 17 residues. Germline lookup yields CDR1 LNHDA and CDR2 SQIVND (reference sequence). J lost 4 bases, V lost 3 bases, and 13 bases had no gene match. CDR3 coding DNA: TGTGCCAGTAGTATCTCAACAGGGGAACGTTCGGCAGATACGCAGTATTTT. Its translation: CASSISTGERSADTQYF.

V gene TRBV3-1 (or the pseudogene TRBV3-2) combines with J gene TRBJ2-2; 7 nucleotides line up with TRBD2. The CDR3 consists of 15 residues. J gave up 5 bases and V 4 bases, and 7 bases lay outside the gene matches. Per germline, CDR1 LGHDT and CDR2 YNNKEL (reference sequence). CDR3 sequence reads: CASSPAVGGTGELFF. DNA of the CDR3: TGTGCCAGCAGCCCGGCTGTGGGGGGGACCGGGGAGCTGTTTTTT.